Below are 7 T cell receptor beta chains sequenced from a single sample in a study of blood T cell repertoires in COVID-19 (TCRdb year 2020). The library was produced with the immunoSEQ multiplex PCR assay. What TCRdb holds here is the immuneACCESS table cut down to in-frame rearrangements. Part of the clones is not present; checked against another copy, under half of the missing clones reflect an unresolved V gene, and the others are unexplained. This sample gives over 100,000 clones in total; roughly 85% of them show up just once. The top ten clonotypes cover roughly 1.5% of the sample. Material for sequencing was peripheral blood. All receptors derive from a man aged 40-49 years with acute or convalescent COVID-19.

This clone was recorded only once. The CDR3 DNA reads as TGTGCCAGCAGCTTATACGGGAAGAGCTCCTACAATGAGCAGTTCTTC. Protein product: CASSLYGKSSYNEQFF. This chain links TRBV7-9 with TRBJ2-1; tentative D call: TRBD2 (5 bases). Trimming shortened V by 2 bases and J by 0 bases, and 11 bases separated the two germline ends. The CDR3 runs 16 residues. The V gene's germline CDR1 is SEHNR and CDR2 FQNEAQ (reference sequence).

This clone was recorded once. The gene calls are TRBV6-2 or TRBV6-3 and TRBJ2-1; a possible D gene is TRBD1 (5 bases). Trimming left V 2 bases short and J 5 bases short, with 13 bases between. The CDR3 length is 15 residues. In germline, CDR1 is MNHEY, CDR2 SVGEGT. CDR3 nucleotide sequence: TGTGCCAGCAGTTACATGGGGCGTCCCAACAATGAGCAGTTCTTC. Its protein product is CASSYMGRPNNEQFF.

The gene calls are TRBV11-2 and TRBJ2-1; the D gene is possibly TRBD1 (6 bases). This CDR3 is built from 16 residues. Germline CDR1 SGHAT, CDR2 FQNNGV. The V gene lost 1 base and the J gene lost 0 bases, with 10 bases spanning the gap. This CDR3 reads CASSLVRGLSYNEQFF. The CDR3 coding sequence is TGTGCCAGCAGCTTAGTCAGGGGCCTCTCCTACAATGAGCAGTTCTTC. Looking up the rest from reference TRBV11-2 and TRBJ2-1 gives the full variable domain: EAGVAQSPRYKIIEKRQSVAFWCNPISGHATLYWYQQILGQGPKLLIQFQNNGVVDDSQLPKDRFSAERLKGVDSTLKIQPAKLEDSAVYLCASSLVRGLSYNEQFFGPGTRLTVL.

The CDR3 is CASSDIVEASGSGEQFF. The CDR3 nucleotides are TGTGCCAGCAGTGATATAGTGGAGGCTAGCGGGAGTGGTGAGCAGTTCTTC. The chain recombines TRBV2 with TRBJ2-1; 10 bases line up with TRBD2. The CDR3 is 17 residues long. The ends lost 3 bases at V and 9 bases at J; junction bases unmatched: 14. In germline, CDR1 is SNHLY, CDR2 FYNNEI. Drawing the rest from reference TRBV2 and TRBJ2-1, the complete variable domain is EPEVTQTPSHQVTQMGQEVILRCVPISNHLYFYWYRQILGQKVEFLVSFYNNEISEKSEIFDDQFSVERPDGSNFTLKIRSTKLEDSAMYFCASSDIVEASGSGEQFFGPGTRLTVL.

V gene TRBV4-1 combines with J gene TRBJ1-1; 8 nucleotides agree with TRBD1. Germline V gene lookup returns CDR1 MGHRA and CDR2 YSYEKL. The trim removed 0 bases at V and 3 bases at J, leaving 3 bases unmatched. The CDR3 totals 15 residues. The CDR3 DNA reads TGCGCCAGCAGCCAAGATACAGGGGGGTACACTGAAGCTTTCTTT. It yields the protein CASSQDTGGYTEAFF.

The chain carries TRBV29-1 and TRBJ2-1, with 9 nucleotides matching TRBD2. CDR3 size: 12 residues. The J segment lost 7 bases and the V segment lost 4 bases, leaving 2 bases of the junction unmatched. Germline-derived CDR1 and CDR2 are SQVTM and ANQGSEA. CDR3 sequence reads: CSVVLAGNEQFF. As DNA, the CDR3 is TGCAGCGTTGTTCTAGCGGGGAATGAGCAGTTCTTC.

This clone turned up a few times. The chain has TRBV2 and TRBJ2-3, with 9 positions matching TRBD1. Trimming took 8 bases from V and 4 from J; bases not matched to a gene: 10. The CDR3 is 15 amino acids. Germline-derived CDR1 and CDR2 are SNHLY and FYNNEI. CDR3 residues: CASGVETGGPDTQYF. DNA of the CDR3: TGTGCCAGCGGGGTCGAGACAGGGGGGCCAGATACGCAGTATTTT.